This T cell receptor beta chain appears in the sequencing data of a study of beta chain features in type 1 diabetes. Study conclusions and caveats: In all four CD4+ subsets, TCRB CDR3 length was significantly, moderately reduced in type 1 diabetes. cDNA sequencing could over-represent cells with high TCR expression.

Notes on this clone: What it binds is not known.

All of the isolated RNA was reverse transcribed, so expressed TCRB transcripts were sequenced. Generated by immunoSEQ multiplex PCR, the TCRdb table keeps only in-frame clones and is missing some. The table includes some 240,000 clones, approximately 16% detected once. Per the germline V gene, CDR1 is LNHDA and CDR2 is SQIVND (reference sequence). With 5 bases clipped from V and 2 bases from J, the junction kept 10 bases outside the gene matches. This CDR3 comprises 18 residues. Sequencing used naive CD4+ T cells from blood. The V call is TRBV19, the J call TRBJ2-6, with 9 bases lining up with TRBD2. The clonotype was recovered from a man aged 25 to 40 with type 1 diabetes. The CDR3 region is CASSGLTSGMTGANVLTF. CDR3 DNA sequence: TGTGCCAGTAGTGGGCTGACTAGCGGAATGACTGGGGCCAACGTCCTGACTTTC. The full variable domain, rest sourced from reference TRBV19 and TRBJ2-6, is DGGITQSPKYLFRKEGQNVTLSCEQNLNHDAMYWYRQDPGQGLRLIYYSQIVNDFQKGDIAEGYSVSREKKESFPLTVTSAQKNPTAFYLCASSGLTSGMTGANVLTFGAGSRLTVL.